This T cell receptor (beta chain) is from a study of blood T cell repertoires in COVID-19. The CDR3 runs 15 residues. CDR1 is SEHNR, CDR2 FQNEAQ, per germline (reference sequence). V was pared by 7 bases and J by 1 base, with 9 bases of the junction left unmatched. Original handling: How many nucleated cells were present was estimated from reference gene primer amplification. Profiled with immunoSEQ multiplex PCR; TCRdb holds only in-frame clones, not every one. That table furnishes V, J and clone size, whereas the DNA furnished D and trimming. The sample has 300,000 or so clones, 70% to 90% seen once.

The chain uses TRBV7-9 and TRBJ2-5, with 7 nucleotides matching TRBD1. This TCR was sampled from a middle-aged woman with acute or convalescent COVID-19. The specimen was peripheral blood. CDR3 sequence (DNA): TGTGCCAGCACTCCCGTACAGGGGACCCAAGAGACCCAGTACTTC. This codes for CASTPVQGTQETQYF.